The 6 T cell receptor beta chains in this list originate from one sample, sequenced in a study of vaccination and CD4 T cells after COVID-19. Noted treatment: roughly ten-day PBMC culture with coronavirus spike peptide pools or control peptides (ViraFEST assay). These receptors are not linked to any known antigen. The Oncomine TCR Beta short-read assay was what sequenced the DNA obtained from cultured CD4+ T cells. TCRdb re-called the PCR reads with MiXCR, one entry per CDR3 protein. The data hold 15,000 to 25,000 distinct CDR3 sequences, with approximately 60% observed a single time. Sequences were obtained from CD4+ T cells from blood, cultured in vitro. Every receptor here comes from a human donor who had recovered from COVID-19.

The J gene is TRBJ1-1, the V gene TRBV28; TRBD1 aligns across 7 bases. Germline values: CDR1 MDHEN, CDR2 SYDVKM. V shed 6 bases, J shed 3 bases, and the junction held 7 bases outside the gene matches. There are 14 residues in the CDR3. The CDR3: CASRGGGRDTEAFF. CDR3 sequence (DNA): TGTGCCAGCAGGGGAGGGGGCAGAGACACTGAAGCTTTCTTT.

V usage is TRBV11-2 and J usage is TRBJ2-5; a possible D gene is TRBD1 (5 bases). Between the trimmed V and J ends, which lost 3 bases and 4 bases, there was a span of 9 bases. The CDR3 consists of 13 residues. Germline CDR1 reads SGHAT; CDR2 reads FQNNGV. The CDR3 region is CASSLGLLETQYF. CDR3 DNA sequence: TGTGCCAGCAGCTTGGGGCTTCTAGAGACCCAGTACTTC.

The chain employs TRBV19 and TRBJ1-1; D might be TRBD1 (6 bases). CDR1 and CDR2 from the germline V gene are LNHDA and SQIVND (reference sequence). V gave up 0 bases and J gave up 5 bases, with 10 bases separating them. This CDR3 is 14 amino acids long. The CDR3 protein is CASSIDRGMTEAFF. The CDR3 DNA reads as TGTGCCAGTAGTATAGATAGGGGGATGACTGAAGCTTTCTTT.

This clonotype was detected only a few times. The rearrangement links TRBV21-1 to TRBJ1-5. TRBV21-1 is given as a pseudogene. This CDR3 has 15 residues. CDR3 coding DNA: TGTGCCAGCATCCCACCGACGGATAGCAATCAGCCCCAGCATTTT. Amino acid sequence: CASIPPTDSNQPQHF.

CDR3 sequence (DNA): TGCAGTGCCCTCCAAGGCCCGAGGAGCAATCAGCCCCAGCATTTT. Protein product: CSALQGPRSNQPQHF. The chain recombines TRBV20-1 with TRBJ1-5, with D uncertain. This CDR3 region has 15 residues. From germline, CDR1 is DFQATT and CDR2 SNEGSKA (reference sequence). Trimming removed 6 bases at V and 1 base at J, with 16 bases between.

The rearrangement uses TRBV2 and TRBJ2-7; 9 bases match TRBD2. This CDR3 spans 15 amino acids. The V and J ends lost 3 bases and 4 bases, in that order; junction bases with no gene match: 7. Germline CDR1 and CDR2: SNHLY and FYNNEI. Written as DNA, the CDR3 is TGTGCCAGCAGTGATGTGGCTAGCGGGACGTACGAGCAGTACTTC. Protein: CASSDVASGTYEQYF.